This T cell receptor beta chain originates from a study of cytotoxic CD8 clonotypes in ibrutinib-treated CLL. Assay used: immunoSEQ multiplex PCR; TCRdb lists only in-frame clones, some missing. This table holds fewer than 25,000 clones, around 74% found once. This CDR3 has 14 residues. Germline V gives CDR1 GTSNPN, CDR2 SVGIG (reference sequence). The V segment lost 5 bases and the J segment 1 base; nucleotides outside the gene matches: 4. The chain employs TRBV30 and TRBJ1-3; 8 nucleotides match TRBD1. This TCR was recovered from a human donor with chronic lymphocytic leukemia. The sequences come from PBMCs, collected before ibrutinib treatment. The CDR3 here is CAWENRGSGNTIYF. CDR3 in DNA: TGTGCCTGGGAAAACAGGGGGTCTGGAAACACCATATATTTT.